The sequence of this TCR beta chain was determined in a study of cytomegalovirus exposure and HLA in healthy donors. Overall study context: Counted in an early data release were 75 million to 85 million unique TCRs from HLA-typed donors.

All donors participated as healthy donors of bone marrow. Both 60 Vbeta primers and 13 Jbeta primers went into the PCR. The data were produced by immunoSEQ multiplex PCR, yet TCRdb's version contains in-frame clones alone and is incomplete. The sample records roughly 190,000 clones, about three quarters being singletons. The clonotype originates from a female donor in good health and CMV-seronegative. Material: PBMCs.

The CDR3 region has the DNA TGTGCCAGCAGGGGTTCGGACGGGAACCGCGGAGCTTTCTTT. The encoded protein is CASRGSDGNRGAFF. The chain is built from TRBV28 and TRBJ1-1, with D unclear. The CDR3 consists of 14 residues. The V end lost 6 bases, the J end lost 10 bases, and 21 bases lay between the germline ends. Per the germline V gene, CDR1 is MDHEN and CDR2 is SYDVKM.